The 21 T cell receptor beta chains presented below share a single source sample, sequenced in a study of cytomegalovirus exposure and HLA in healthy donors. The study ran its PCR with 60 Vbeta and 13 Jbeta primers. Assay used: immunoSEQ multiplex PCR; TCRdb lists only in-frame clones, some missing. The repertoire holds approximately 100,000 clones, with over 70% as singletons. The specimen was PBMCs. Every receptor here comes from a male donor in good health and CMV-seropositive.

This clone was seen a single time. The chain is built from TRBV6-6 and TRBJ2-1; perhaps TRBD2 as D (7 bases). With 4 bases removed from V and 5 bases from J, the gap between germline ends came to 18 bases. The CDR3 is 16 residues long. The germline CDR1 and CDR2 sequences are MNHNY and SVGAGI (reference sequence). The CDR3 loop reads CASSFGGGHNDNEQFF. The CDR3 nucleotides are TGTGCCAGCAGTTTTGGCGGGGGCCATAACGACAATGAGCAGTTCTTC.

The rearrangement joins TRBV15 to TRBJ2-1; 13 positions agree with TRBD2. This CDR3 has 15 amino acids. The germline V gene has CDR1 LNHNV and CDR2 YYDKDF (reference sequence). Trimming at V came to 8 bases and at J to 7 bases, leaving 8 bases not matched to a gene. This chain's CDR3 is CATEYPGLAGNEQFF. CDR3 in DNA: TGTGCCACCGAGTATCCGGGACTAGCGGGAAATGAGCAGTTCTTC. Drawing the rest from reference TRBV15 and TRBJ2-1, the complete variable domain is DAMVIQNPRYQVTQFGKPVTLSCSQTLNHNVMYWYQQKSSQAPKLLFHYYDKDFNNEADTPDNFQSRRPNTSFCFLDIRSPGLGDTAMYLCATEYPGLAGNEQFFGPGTRLTVL.

This clone was found many times. The CDR3 nucleotides are TGTGCCAGCAGCTTGGGCAGGGCCGCGACGAGCACAGATACGCAGTATTTT. It specifies CASSLGRAATSTDTQYF. The chain uses TRBV5-8 and TRBJ2-3; possibly TRBD1 for D (5 bases). The germline V gene has CDR1 SGHTS and CDR2 YDEGEE. This CDR3 is built from 17 residues. V shed 0 bases and J shed 0 bases, with 14 bases lying between them.

This rearrangement joins TRBV6-5 to TRBJ1-6, with D maybe TRBD1 (6 bases). Trimming took off 4 bases at V and 10 bases at J, with 14 bases between the two ends. CDR1 MNHEY and CDR2 SVGAGI come from the germline V gene. The CDR3 consists of 14 residues. The CDR3 is CASSFGTPLSPLHF. The CDR3 coding sequence is TGTGCCAGCAGTTTCGGGACACCATTGTCACCCCTCCACTTT.

V usage is TRBV27 and J usage is TRBJ2-1; a weak D match, TRBD1 (7 bases). The CDR3 is made up of 19 amino acids. The germline CDR1 and CDR2 sequences are MNHEY and SMNVEV (reference sequence). Trimming shortened V by 7 bases and J by 0 bases, and 25 bases separated the two germline ends. The CDR3 DNA reads TGTGCCAGCACAACCCTTTCTCCAGGGGGGACGAGCTCCTACAATGAGCAGTTCTTC. Encoded protein: CASTTLSPGGTSSYNEQFF.

The chain couples TRBV5-1 to TRBJ2-3; D possibly corresponds to TRBD2 (6 bases). The CDR3 has 15 amino acids. V gave up 1 base and J gave up 4 bases, with 13 bases separating them. The germline V gene has CDR1 SGHRS and CDR2 YFSETQ. CDR3 sequence (DNA): TGCGCCAGCAGCTTGATCGGGGGAGCTGCAGATACGCAGTATTTT. This sequence encodes CASSLIGGAADTQYF.

The J gene is TRBJ1-3, the V gene TRBV6-5; no clear D. Per the germline V gene, CDR1 is MNHEY and CDR2 is SVGAGI. The CDR3 loop spans 15 amino acids. The V and J ends lost 6 bases and 0 bases respectively, with 12 bases between them. For the CDR3, the DNA is TGTGCCAGCAGCCCGCGGGCTAACTCTGGAAACACCATATATTTT. This codes for CASSPRANSGNTIYF.

This chain connects TRBV30 to TRBJ2-1, with 7 bases lining up with TRBD1. The V gene end was trimmed by 0 bases and the J gene end by 15 bases; junction bases not matched to a gene: 11. This CDR3 region has 13 residues. Germline assignment: CDR1 GTSNPN and CDR2 SVGIG (reference sequence). CDR3 amino acids: CAWSVLSTGVRFF. The CDR3 DNA follows: TGTGCCTGGAGTGTACTGTCCACAGGGGTACGGTTCTTC.

The chain couples TRBV25-1 to TRBJ1-6; weak D call: TRBD1 (5 bases). The V end lost 4 bases, the J end lost 0 bases, and 10 bases lay between the germline ends. CDR3 size: 16 residues. Germline loops: CDR1 MGHDK, CDR2 SYGVNS. The CDR3 spells CASSGYRSSYNSPLHF. CDR3 bases: TGTGCCAGCAGTGGCTACAGGAGCTCCTATAATTCACCCCTCCACTTT.

This clone was counted between two and nine times. The CDR3 region is CASSLERYRGNTGELFF. The CDR3 DNA reads as TGCGCCAGCAGCCTCGAACGTTACAGGGGAAACACCGGGGAGCTGTTTTTT. V gene TRBV4-1 combines with J gene TRBJ2-2; 7 bases match TRBD1. Germline V gene data show CDR1 as MGHRA and CDR2 as YSYEKL. CDR3 size: 17 residues. The V and J ends lost 4 bases and 2 bases, in that order; junction bases with no gene match: 10.

This chain links TRBV4-1 with TRBJ2-7; weak D call: TRBD2 (6 bases). Trimming left V 0 bases short and J 2 bases short, with 14 bases between. There are 16 residues in the CDR3. The V gene's germline CDR1 is MGHRA and CDR2 YSYEKL. For the CDR3, the DNA is TGCGCCAGCAGCCAAGAATTTGCGGGAAGCACCTACGAGCAGTACTTC. Translated: CASSQEFAGSTYEQYF.

This clone was counted a few times. The chain couples TRBV7-8 to TRBJ2-3; D remains unclear. CDR1 SGHVS and CDR2 FQNEAQ come from the germline V gene. The ends were cut back, 2 bases at V and 0 bases at J, with 15 bases in the middle. The length of the CDR3 is 17 residues. CDR3 sequence: CASSLHFGSVSTDTQYF. CDR3 nucleotides: TGTGCCAGCAGCTTACACTTCGGGTCCGTTAGCACAGATACGCAGTATTTT.

V gene TRBV5-1 combines with J gene TRBJ1-1; 8 nucleotides match TRBD1. The CDR3 length is 15 residues. V lost 4 bases, J lost 0 bases, and 5 bases stayed unmatched. Looked up from germline, CDR1 is SGHRS and CDR2 is YFSETQ. The DNA for the CDR3 is TGCGCCAGCAGCAGGACAGGGAGCATGAACACTGAAGCTTTCTTT. Its protein product is CASSRTGSMNTEAFF.

The J gene is TRBJ1-1, the V gene TRBV7-9; tentatively, D is TRBD1 (5 bases). V dropped 10 bases and J dropped 1 base, with 22 bases sitting between them. Germline V CDR1 and CDR2: SEHNR, FQNEAQ (reference sequence). This CDR3 contains 16 residues. This chain's CDR3 is CAIPVGSGRGNTEAFF. The CDR3 bases are TGTGCCATTCCCGTGGGCTCCGGTAGGGGGAACACTGAAGCTTTCTTT.

CDR3: CASSPGLAGEFF. The CDR3 DNA reads as TGCGCCAGCAGCCCAGGACTAGCGGGAGAGTTCTTC. The gene calls are TRBV5-1 and TRBJ2-1, with 13 bases that match TRBD2. The germline V gene encodes CDR1 SGHRS and CDR2 YFSETQ. The CDR3 is 12 residues long. J lost 14 bases, V lost 4 bases, and 3 bases had no gene match.

This rearrangement joins TRBV29-1 to TRBJ2-2; tentatively, D is TRBD1 (5 bases). The germline CDR1 and CDR2 sequences are SQVTM and ANQGSEA. Deletions cut 8 bases from V and 5 bases from J, with 12 bases between. The CDR3 has 12 residues. The CDR3 spells CSLRQPTGELFF. For the CDR3, the DNA is TGCAGCCTACGACAGCCTACCGGGGAGCTGTTTTTT.

The chain has TRBV7-2 and TRBJ2-5, with 7 nucleotides matching TRBD1. The CDR3 length is 13 residues. The germline gives CDR1 SGHTA, CDR2 FQGNSA. V dropped 3 bases and J dropped 5; count of bases not matched to a gene: 3. The CDR3 nucleotides read TGTGCCAGCAGCTTCGACAGGGTGGAGACCCAGTACTTC. Its translation: CASSFDRVETQYF. The full variable domain, its missing parts supplied by reference TRBV7-2 and TRBJ2-5, is GAGVSQSPSNKVTEKGKDVELRCDPISGHTALYWYRQSLGQGLEFLIYFQGNSAPDKSGLPSDRFSAERTGGSVSTLTIQRTQQEDSAVYLCASSFDRVETQYFGPGTRLLVL.

The rearrangement links TRBV4-1 to TRBJ2-3, with 7 bases that match TRBD2. CDR3 size: 16 residues. CDR1 and CDR2 from the germline V gene are MGHRA and YSYEKL. The junction had 11 bases not matched to a gene; V was cut back by 4 bases and J by 4 bases. The CDR3 here is CASSRGLELRADTQYF. CDR3 coding DNA: TGCGCCAGCAGCCGTGGACTAGAGTTAAGGGCAGATACGCAGTATTTT.

This chain uses TRBV27 with TRBJ2-7; D is unclear. This CDR3 is 14 amino acids long. V shed 5 bases and J shed 2 bases, with 13 bases lying between them. Germline lookup yields CDR1 MNHEY and CDR2 SMNVEV (reference sequence). CDR3 residues: CASSPYAVPYEQYF. CDR3 DNA sequence: TGTGCCAGCAGTCCATATGCGGTCCCCTACGAGCAGTACTTC.

The J gene is TRBJ2-7, the V gene TRBV19; 7 nucleotides line up with TRBD1. The V gene end was trimmed by 3 bases and the J gene end by 1 base; junction bases not matched to a gene: 6. Germline values: CDR1 LNHDA, CDR2 SQIVND (reference sequence). The CDR3 length is 15 residues. CDR3 sequence (DNA): TGTGCCAGTAGTATCCAAGACAGGGCGTCCTACGAGCAGTACTTC. Translated: CASSIQDRASYEQYF.

V is TRBV10-3 and J is TRBJ1-6; 10 nucleotides line up with TRBD1. Trimming removed 7 bases from V and 1 base from J; junction bases left unmatched: 7. The CDR3 extends over 17 amino acids. The germline CDR1 and CDR2 sequences are ENHRY and SYGVKD. CDR3 DNA sequence: TGTGCCATCAACCCCGGGACAGGGGCGTCCTATAATTCACCCCTCCACTTT. Amino acid sequence: CAINPGTGASYNSPLHF.